The TCR beta chain described here comes from a study of T cell repertoires in cytomegalovirus infection. Study summary: Use of recently identified HLA-C-restricted and well-studied HLA-B-restricted CMV epitopes was part of the study. Indicated by public TCR beta signatures were CMV infection and matching HLA type.

TCRdb re-called the reads through MiXCR, storing one row per CDR3 protein. Of roughly 990,000 distinct CDR3 sequences listed, roughly 30% are singletons. Whole-study results and caveats: Identification of carriers of CMV plus the relevant HLA was performed using cumulative public TCR beta family frequency. Clonotypes of TCR beta that were HLA-C-restricted and CMV-specific dominated the ex vivo response.

To note about this clonotype: What it recognizes is unknown.

The junction had 18 bases not matched to a gene; V was cut back by 6 bases and J by 8 bases. The CDR3 spans 16 residues. The germline CDR1 and CDR2 sequences are MNHEY and SVGAGI. V usage is TRBV6-5 and J usage is TRBJ1-2; 7 bases fit TRBD1. The sample in question was cultured CD8+ T cells from PBMCs, obtained from culture after CMV antigen stimulation. This TCR came from a human donor in good health (CMV status not recorded). Some clones in this sample may be carry-over from other donors' samples. The CDR3 protein is CASSSPTGRESRGYTF. The DNA for the CDR3 is TGTGCCAGCAGCTCCCCGACAGGGAGGGAATCTCGCGGCTACACCTTC.